A selection of T cell receptor beta chains follows, all from one sample in a study of metastatic and nonmetastatic thyroid tumors. TCRdb called clones again from the PCR reads with MiXCR. The table records some 25,000 clones, roughly 20% of them present only once. Sample: blood. The receptor source for this set is a male donor with papillary thyroid cancer or a benign thyroid nodule (not recorded which). Some clones in this sample may be carry-over from other donors' samples. Both conserved end residues are part of each CDR3. A D gene is named only where the DNA matches it firmly. Size tells how often a clone was seen (once, few, many) or the class of an expanded clone, and some rows leave it out.

16,-,TRBJ2-7,TRBV2,many,TGTGCCAGCAGTGATCCATCCGGGACTCATTACTACGAGCAGTACTTC,CASSDPSGTHYYEQYF
17,TRBD2,TRBJ2-1,TRBV19,many,TGTGCCAGTAGTATAAGTAGCGGGAGGGAAATTTACAATGAGCAGTTCTTC,CASSISSGREIYNEQFF
18,-,TRBJ1-6,TRBV5-4,-,TGTGCCAGCAGCTTTTCACAGTGGCCAAGCTCCTATAATTCACCCCTCCACTTT,CASSFSQWPSSYNSPLHF
12,-,TRBJ1-6,TRBV2,-,TGTGCCAGCAGTGGTTGGAATTCACCCCTCCACTTT,CASSGWNSPLHF
15,-,TRBJ2-1,TRBV7-8,-,TGTGCCAGCAGCGTACGAGACGGGATGGGGTATGAGCAGTTCTTC,CASSVRDGMGYEQFF
18,-,TRBJ2-7,TRBV19,-,TGTTCCAGTAGTGGCCCATGCGCTCCGGCGACAATATACTACGAGCAGTACTTC,CSSSGPCAPATIYYEQYF
16,TRBD2,TRBJ2-3,TRBV24-1,-,TGTGCCACCAGTGAAGGACTAGCGTCTATCACAGATACGCAGTATTTT,CATSEGLASITDTQYF
21,-,TRBJ2-1,TRBV11-1,-,TGTGCCAGCAGATCCCTTCCGGGATTAGCGGCACCCATACTGTCCTACAATGAGCAGTTCTTC,CASRSLPGLAAPILSYNEQFF
14,-,TRBJ2-2,TRBV3-1,many,TGTGCCAGCAGCCAATTCACAGCCACCGGGGAGCTGTTTTTT,CASSQFTATGELFF
15,-,TRBJ2-1,TRBV9,-,TGTGCCAGCAGCGCCACAGGGATTAGTCACAATGAGCAGTTCTTC,CASSATGISHNEQFF
11,-,TRBJ2-7,TRBV5-1,-,TGCGCCAGCAGCTTGTCCGGTGAGCAGTACTTC,CASSLSGEQYF
13,-,TRBJ2-7,TRBV19,medium-sized,TGTGCCAGTAGTATATCGCCTGCCTACGAGCAGTACTTC,CASSISPAYEQYF
14,-,TRBJ2-6,TRBV19,few,TGTGCCAGTAGTGAGGGCTCTGGGGACAACGTCGTGACTTTC,CASSEGSGDNVVTF